The source of this T cell receptor beta chain is a study of cytomegalovirus exposure and HLA in healthy donors (dated by TCRdb to 2016 to 2017). For the study in its entirety: In an earlier analysis of several hundred of the donors, 276 Gb of sequence data and 95 million to 130 million unique TCR beta sequences from about 180 million T cells were reported. An early release that covered roughly 600 HLA-typed donors contained approximately 300 gigabases of sequencing data and 70 million to 100 million unique TCR sequences. Of the roughly 390 genotyped donors, approximately 80% were placed in the genetic ancestry cluster associated with self-reported Caucasian donors. The study was designed to test whether signatures of past pathogen exposure could be identified by cataloging public T cell receptors. The study profiled the T cell repertoires of fewer than 850 subjects by immunosequencing and related them to cytomegalovirus serostatus. Besides the first cohort of more than 650 subjects, a separate validation cohort made up of 120 different subjects was used. To predict cytomegalovirus infection status, the study combined high-throughput TCR immunosequencing, statistical association of individual TCRs with disease status, and machine learning. A later analysis re-analyzed previously published TCR beta repertoires from 500 to 700 donors and added high-resolution HLA genotyping to study TCR occurrence patterns. Rather than using new phenotypic data, the later analysis identified candidate immune exposures from TCR beta sequences and from how often those sequences occurred across donors. In an earlier analysis of 500 to 650 of the donors, high-throughput TCR beta sequencing was used to judge whether each TCR beta V gene segment behaved as functional or pseudogenic. Alongside the repertoire data, information on donor age, sex, ethnicity and CMV serostatus was compiled. In a later genetic analysis, genome-wide SNP genotypes for about 65% of the roughly 700 donors were used, and that subset was treated as a discovery cohort. Every repertoire in the discovery cohort had been generated on one and the same sequencing platform. HLA typing covered class I and class II loci at four-digit resolution. Typing coverage differed by locus: A, B, C, DRB1 and DQB1 were typed in about 629-630 donors, DQA1 in about 550, DPA1 in 600 to 610, and DPB1 in 450 to 490. Because of strong linkage in the cohort, a few DR-DQ haplotypes were treated as single units for association and clustering. On average, roughly 250,000 unique TCR beta nucleotide sequences were sequenced per donor among about 400 genotyped donors of the cohort, with 15% to 20% of those sequences being non-productive. Results the study describes overall, beyond this receptor: At a false discovery rate of 0.05, a later analysis linked around 17,000 TCR beta sequences to specific HLA alleles. In a later analysis, HLA-associated TCR beta chains were found to be more clonally expanded and to have lower generation probabilities than equally common non-associated chains. Linkage disequilibrium might explain the correlated functional status among segregating V segments, but an unknown experimental factor could not be ruled out. Broadly in line with IMGT annotations, most TCR beta V segments showed up in productive rearrangements about 90% or about 30% of the time in an earlier analysis of approximately 600 of the donors. A few of the identified cytomegalovirus-associated TCR beta chains were confirmed in vitro to be specific for cytomegalovirus antigens. The classifier was reported to diagnose cytomegalovirus status with high specificity and sensitivity in both the original and validation cohorts. According to a later analysis, most CMV-associated TCR beta chains appeared to be HLA-restricted, and the HLA associations seemed to be driven largely by CMV exposure. The only immune exposure information available for the cohort was CMV serostatus. Across donors, most TCR sequences were observed very rarely, whereas some public TCRs were present in many individuals. In a later analysis, several top co-occurrence clusters were reported to appear linked to parvovirus B19, influenza, CMV and Epstein-Barr virus. The study gave a list of under 200 TCR beta chains associated with cytomegalovirus. The sequencing pipeline was judged likely to have produced a cluster of highly shared sequence variants as a technical artifact. The presence/absence analyses assumed that sequencing depth was roughly uniform across donors, and that assumption may not be true. In a later genetic analysis, fewer N-insertions in productive TCRs were reported among donors in an Asian-associated ancestry cluster than the roughly 640-donor mean. An association between a missense DCLRE1C variant and V-gene and J-gene trimming of TCR beta chains was found in a later genetic analysis and replicated in an independent cohort. In a later analysis, the rate of TCR association differed among HLA loci, with DRB1 alleles having the most associated TCRs and HLA-C alleles having the fewest. The earlier analysis of almost 600 of the donors excluded approximately 17 rarely observed V segments, including chromosome 9 orphons, because counts were too low. According to the authors, the approach could potentially be generalized to other disease states and immunological phenotypes. Because the 87-base-pair reads could not distinguish some IMGT-functional V segments, including TRBV6-2 and TRBV6-3, those segments were excluded. A further reported finding was that TCR beta sequences accurately predicted the HLA-A and HLA-B alleles for most subjects in the first cohort. When HLA alleles, especially DR and DQ, strongly co-occurred, TCR associations were difficult to assign to individual alleles. This cohort had only TCR beta chains sequenced, and the lack of alpha or paired-chain data limited which features could be detected. HLA typing was unavailable for some donors at each locus, so association tests used only the typed subset.

In total, 600 or so healthy bone marrow donors made up the cohort. At the time of sampling, every cohort member was nominally healthy, though immune exposures that went unrecorded were likely present. The donor tested CMV seronegative and was one of the 352 seronegative cohort members. Each donor provided a peripheral blood sample, and peripheral blood mononuclear cells were used for TCR beta sequencing. Genomic DNA extraction from the blood cell samples was performed with the Qiagen DNeasy Blood Extraction Kit. V and J are trimmed by 0 bases and 5 bases, and the gene matches miss 9 bases of the junction. The CDR3, cysteine through phenylalanine, is 17 amino acids long. Only the CDR3 region is kept as DNA, spanning 51 bases read in frame from base 1. Via the germline V gene, CDR1 is SGHTA and CDR2 FQGNSA. Points on this clone: Its antigen remains unidentified. No base quality information exists; no much larger clone differs at one position.

Libraries were prepared through the immunoSEQ multiplex PCR assay. The multiplex PCR relied on a mix of 60 forward primers for TCR Vbeta segments and 13 reverse primers for TCR Jbeta segments. The CDR3 region of rearranged TCR beta genes was amplified from genomic DNA with a multiplex PCR assay. The amplified TCR beta libraries were sequenced on the Illumina HiSeq System as 87-base-pair reads. Regarding the original processing steps: A later analysis tallied 75 million to 85 million unique TCR beta chains across the 600 to 700 repertoires, and some 10 million of those chains were shared by two or more donors. Raw reads were error-corrected and collapsed into unique sequences with a nearest-neighbor algorithm that merged closely related sequences to remove PCR and sequencing errors. V, D and J gene segments were assigned by aligning CDR3 sequences to IMGT reference sequences. For a sequence to be retained, a match of at least six nucleotides was required to both a V gene segment and a J gene segment. A rearrangement counted as productive if the CDR3 had no stop codons and remained in frame with V and J, and every other rearrangement counted as non-productive. CDR3 was defined by IMGT convention, running from the second conserved V-encoded cysteine to the conserved J-encoded phenylalanine. In an earlier analysis of roughly 580 of the donors, sequences lacking an unambiguous match to a single V gene segment were excluded. In an earlier analysis of some 590 of the donors, a V segment was called functional when productive rearrangements were above 56.7%, and segregating when the standard deviation between donors exceeded 5%. To diagnose cytomegalovirus status from the catalog of TCR beta chain sequences, a statistical classification framework was built. In a later analysis, TCR nucleotide sequences were compared against IMGT/GENE-DB human TR gene sequences so that V and J genes could be assigned. In a later analysis, CDR3 sequences and most-parsimonious VDJ recombination scenarios were assigned using the TCRdist pipeline. In a later analysis, every TCR beta chain was defined by the combination of its CDR3 amino acid sequence and its V-gene family, and reads without a unique V-gene family were dropped. As a way to deal with suspected cross-contamination and a sequencing artifact, a later analysis dropped more than 500 nucleotide sequences that were highly shared and had low generation probability. A later analysis calculated a clonal expansion index for each public chain from normalized within-repertoire ranks of inferred template counts. A later analysis computed generation probabilities with a VDJ recombination model fitted to out-of-frame rearrangements, and checked the results against IGoR. In a later analysis, TCR-TCR, TCR-HLA and TCR-CMV co-occurrence was scored with hypergeometric tests, and a repertoire-size bias correction was applied to TCR pairs. In a later analysis, false discovery rates were estimated by permuting HLA or CMV assignments 20 times. A later analysis grouped co-occurring TCRs with DBSCAN, adding TCRdist sequence similarity when clustering within HLA-allele-positive subsets. Co-occurrence clustering excluded repertoires with fewer than 30,000 or more than 120,000 public chains, plus five with anomalous nucleotide sharing. Sourced from immuneACCESS, this table was stored by TCRdb with only in-frame sequences that have V and J called. A share of the clones is absent; for the studies checked, an unresolved V gene accounts for under half, and the remainder has no known explanation. V and J calls and clone size follow that table, whereas D and trimming were derived from the DNA. Present in this sample are about 67,000 clones, 80% to 90% of which were seen just once. Roughly 2.9% of the sample belongs to the ten largest clones.

The sequence came from a young woman in good health and CMV-seronegative. The chain is encoded by TRBV7-2 joined to TRBJ1-2, with TRBD1 matching 10 junction bases. The sequencing input was PBMCs. The CDR3 protein: CASSLASTGGVGYGYTF. The bases are TGTGCCAGCAGCTTAGCGTCGACAGGGGGCGTAGGGTATGGCTACACCTTC.